The clone carrying this T cell receptor (beta chain) was picked up many times. TCRdb fed the PCR reads into MiXCR, producing one record per CDR3 protein. The data contain about 98,000 distinct CDR3 sequences, 51% of them singletons. CDR1 and CDR2 (germline): MGHDK, SYGVNS. The CDR3 is 15 amino acids. Trimming left V 3 bases short and J 3 bases short, with 12 bases between. The data stem from a study of CDR3 diversity in severe acne. This TCR came from a male donor with acne. The chain links TRBV25-1 to TRBJ1-3; D unclear. The sequenced sample was blood. CDR3 loop: CASSDRRSDGNTIYF. The CDR3 DNA reads TGTGCCAGCAGTGATCGACGGTCAGATGGAAACACCATATATTTT.